These 5 T cell receptor beta chains were all obtained from the same sample, sequenced in a study of blood T cells in healthy people across ages. Next came a second PCR, run for roughly 7 to 12 cycles, which used a sample-barcoded 5' primer along with a J-beta primer mix. TCRdb used MiXCR to reprocess the 5' RACE reads, holding one entry per CDR3 protein. The table has around 940,000 distinct CDR3 sequences, just over 50% seen once. Sample: blood. The source is a woman aged 55-70 years in good health.

The sample holds a few counts of this clonotype. The chain carries TRBV27 and TRBJ2-2; 10 bases agree with TRBD2. From germline, CDR1 is MNHEY and CDR2 SMNVEV (reference sequence). J was trimmed by 1 base and V by 4 bases; bases with no gene match: 0. CDR3 length: 15 amino acids. CDR3 nucleotide sequence: TGTGCCAGCAGTTCTAGCGGGGGGAACACCGGGGAGCTGTTTTTT. As protein: CASSSSGGNTGELFF.

This chain links TRBV3-1 with TRBJ2-1; TRBD1 matches at 7 bases. The CDR3 is made up of 15 amino acids. The germline V gene encodes CDR1 LGHDT and CDR2 YNNKEL (reference sequence). Germline trimming cut 0 bases from V and 12 bases from J; bases unmatched to any gene: 11. The CDR3 region is CASSQDPTGPGGQFF. As DNA, the CDR3 is TGTGCCAGCAGCCAAGATCCTACAGGCCCAGGGGGGCAGTTCTTC.

The chain employs TRBV28 and TRBJ2-7; no clear D gene. The V end lost 8 bases, the J end lost 3 bases, and 14 bases lay between the germline ends. Germline V gives CDR1 MDHEN, CDR2 SYDVKM. CDR3 length: 13 amino acids. The chain's CDR3 is CASSRLTVYEQYF. The DNA for the CDR3 is TGTGCCAGCTCTCGACTTACAGTCTACGAGCAGTACTTC.

The chain joins TRBV20-1 to TRBJ2-3; D is possibly TRBD2 (5 bases). CDR1 DFQATT and CDR2 SNEGSKA come from the germline V gene (reference sequence). The V end was cut by 6 bases, the J end by 0 bases, with 13 bases between. The CDR3 is 14 amino acids. The CDR3 bases are TGCAGTGCCCAAACTAGTGTTAGCACAGATACGCAGTATTTT. This sequence encodes CSAQTSVSTDTQYF.

In DNA, the CDR3 is TGCAGTGCTCTCTCGCGGTCCTACAACGAGCAGTACTTC. It translates to CSALSRSYNEQYF. The chain carries TRBV20-1 and TRBJ2-7; D remains unclear. Trimming removed 5 bases from V and 5 bases from J, with 16 bases in between. The germline V gene encodes CDR1 DFQATT and CDR2 SNEGSKA (reference sequence). The CDR3 length is 13 residues.